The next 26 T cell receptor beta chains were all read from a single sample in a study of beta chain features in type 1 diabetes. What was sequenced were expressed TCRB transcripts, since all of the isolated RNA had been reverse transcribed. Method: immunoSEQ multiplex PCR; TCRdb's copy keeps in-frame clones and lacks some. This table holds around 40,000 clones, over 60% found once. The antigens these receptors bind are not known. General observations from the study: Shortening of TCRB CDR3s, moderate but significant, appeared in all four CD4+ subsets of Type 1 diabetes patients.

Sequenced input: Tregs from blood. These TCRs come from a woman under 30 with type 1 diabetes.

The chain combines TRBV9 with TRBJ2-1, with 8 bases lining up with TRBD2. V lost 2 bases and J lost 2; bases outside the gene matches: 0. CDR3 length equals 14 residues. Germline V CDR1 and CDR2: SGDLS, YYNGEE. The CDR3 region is CASSVGGAYNEQFF. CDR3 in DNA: TGTGCCAGCAGCGTCGGGGGGGCCTACAATGAGCAGTTCTTC. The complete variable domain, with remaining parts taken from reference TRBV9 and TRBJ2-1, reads DSGVTQTPKHLITATGQRVTLRCSPRSGDLSVYWYQQSLDQGLQFLIQYYNGEERAKGNILERFSAQQFPDLHSELNLSSLELGDSALYFCASSVGGAYNEQFFGPGTRLTVL.

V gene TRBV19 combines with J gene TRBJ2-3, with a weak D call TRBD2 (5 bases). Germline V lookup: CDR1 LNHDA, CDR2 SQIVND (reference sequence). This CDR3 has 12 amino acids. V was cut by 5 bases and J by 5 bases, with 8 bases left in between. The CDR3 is CASSLTKDTQYF. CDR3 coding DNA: TGTGCCAGTAGTTTGACTAAAGATACGCAGTATTTT.

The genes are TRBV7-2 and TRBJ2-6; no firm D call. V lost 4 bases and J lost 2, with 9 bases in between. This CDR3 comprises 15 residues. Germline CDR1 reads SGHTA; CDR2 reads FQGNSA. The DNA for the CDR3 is TGTGCCAGCAGCTGGGCTCGCGCTGGGGCCAACGTCCTGACTTTC. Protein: CASSWARAGANVLTF.

The CDR3 reads CASSREQGFGTEAFF. Here the CDR3 DNA reads TGTGCCAGCAGCCGAGAACAGGGGTTTGGGACTGAAGCTTTCTTT. The chain is built from TRBV7-9 and TRBJ1-1, with 7 bases identical to TRBD1. Germline trimming cut 5 bases from V and 5 bases from J; bases unmatched to any gene: 11. This CDR3 spans 15 amino acids. Per germline, CDR1 SEHNR and CDR2 FQNEAQ (reference sequence).

The CDR3 here is CASSPRQASPSYNEQFF. CDR3 nucleotides: TGTGCCAGCAGCCCAAGGCAGGCTAGCCCTTCCTACAATGAGCAGTTCTTC. The chain couples TRBV11-2 to TRBJ2-1; D may be TRBD2 (5 bases). The CDR3 spans 17 residues. Trimming shortened V by 5 bases and J by 1 base, and 18 bases separated the two germline ends. The germline gives CDR1 SGHAT, CDR2 FQNNGV.

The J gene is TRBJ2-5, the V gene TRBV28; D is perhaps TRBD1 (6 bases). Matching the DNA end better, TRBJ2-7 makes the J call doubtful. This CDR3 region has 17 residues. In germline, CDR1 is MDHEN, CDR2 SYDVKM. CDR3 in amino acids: CASSPNLTGTSVYEQYF. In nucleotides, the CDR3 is TGTGCCAGCAGTCCTAACCTCACAGGGACCTCCGTATACGAGCAGTACTTC.

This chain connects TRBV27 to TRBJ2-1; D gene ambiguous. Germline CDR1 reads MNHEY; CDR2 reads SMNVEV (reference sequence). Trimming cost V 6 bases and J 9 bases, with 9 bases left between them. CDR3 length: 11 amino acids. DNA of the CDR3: TGTGCCAGCAGGAAAGAGGTTGAGCAGTTCTTC. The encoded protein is CASRKEVEQFF.

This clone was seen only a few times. The CDR3 coding sequence is TGTGCCAGCAGTTATGGGGCAACCCGGGGGGGCGATGAGCAGTTCTTC. It yields the protein CASSYGATRGGDEQFF. The V gene is TRBV6-5, the J gene TRBJ2-1, with TRBD2 matching over 8 bases. The ends lost 3 bases at V and 8 bases at J; junction bases unmatched: 12. The CDR3 length is 16 residues. Germline V lookup: CDR1 MNHEY, CDR2 SVGAGI.

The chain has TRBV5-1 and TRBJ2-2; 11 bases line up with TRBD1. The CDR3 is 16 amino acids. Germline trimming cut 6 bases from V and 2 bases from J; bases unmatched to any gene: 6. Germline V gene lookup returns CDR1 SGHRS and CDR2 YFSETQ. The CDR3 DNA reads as TGCGCCAGCACGGACAGGGGGCCTTTAAACACCGGGGAGCTGTTTTTT. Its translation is CASTDRGPLNTGELFF.

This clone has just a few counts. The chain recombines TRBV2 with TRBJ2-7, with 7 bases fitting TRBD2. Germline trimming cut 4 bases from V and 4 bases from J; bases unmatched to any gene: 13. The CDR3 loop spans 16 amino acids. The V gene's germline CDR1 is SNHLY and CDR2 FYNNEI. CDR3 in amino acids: CASSGSVAGVGYEQYF. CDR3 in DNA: TGTGCCAGCAGTGGTTCGGTAGCGGGTGTGGGTTACGAGCAGTACTTC.

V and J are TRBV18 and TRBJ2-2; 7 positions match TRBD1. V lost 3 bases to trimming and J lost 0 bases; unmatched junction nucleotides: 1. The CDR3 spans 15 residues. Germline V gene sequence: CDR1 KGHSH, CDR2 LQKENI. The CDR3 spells CASSPTGSNTGELFF. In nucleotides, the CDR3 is TGTGCCAGCTCACCGACAGGGTCGAACACCGGGGAGCTGTTTTTT.

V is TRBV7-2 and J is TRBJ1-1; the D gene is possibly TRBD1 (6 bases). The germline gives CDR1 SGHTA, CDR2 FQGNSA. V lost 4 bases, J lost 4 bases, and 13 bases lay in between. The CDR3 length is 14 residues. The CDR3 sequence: CASSSSGVITEAFF. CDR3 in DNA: TGTGCCAGCAGCTCGTCAGGGGTGATCACTGAAGCTTTCTTT.

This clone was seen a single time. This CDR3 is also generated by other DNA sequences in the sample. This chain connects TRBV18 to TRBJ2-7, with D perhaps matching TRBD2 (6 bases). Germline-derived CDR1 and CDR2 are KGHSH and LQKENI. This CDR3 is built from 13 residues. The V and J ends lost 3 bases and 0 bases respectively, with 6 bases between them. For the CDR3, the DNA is TGTGCCAGCTCACCGGGACTCTCCTACGAGCAGTACTTC. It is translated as CASSPGLSYEQYF.

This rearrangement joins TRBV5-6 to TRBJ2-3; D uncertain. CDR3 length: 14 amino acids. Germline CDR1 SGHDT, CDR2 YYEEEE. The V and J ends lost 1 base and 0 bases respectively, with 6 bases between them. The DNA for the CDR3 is TGTGCCAGCAGCTTGTACTGGAGCACAGATACGCAGTATTTT. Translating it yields CASSLYWSTDTQYF.

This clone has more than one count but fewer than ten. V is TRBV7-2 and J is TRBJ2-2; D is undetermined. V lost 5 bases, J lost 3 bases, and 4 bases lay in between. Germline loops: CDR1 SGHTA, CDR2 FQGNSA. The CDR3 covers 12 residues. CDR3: CASSPYTGELFF. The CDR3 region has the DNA TGTGCCAGCAGCCCGTACACCGGGGAGCTGTTTTTT.

In DNA, the CDR3 is TGTGCCAGCAGCCACACAGGTTCCGCCTACGAGCAGTACTTC. This translates into CASSHTGSAYEQYF. The chain employs TRBV6-1 and TRBJ2-7; a weak D match, TRBD1 (5 bases). CDR1 is MNHNS, CDR2 SASEGT, per germline. V lost 6 bases and J lost 2, with 14 bases in between. The CDR3 extends over 14 amino acids.

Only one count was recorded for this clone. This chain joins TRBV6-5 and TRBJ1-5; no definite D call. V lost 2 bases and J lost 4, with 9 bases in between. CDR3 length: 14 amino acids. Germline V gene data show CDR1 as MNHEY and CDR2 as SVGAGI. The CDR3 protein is CASSYEAVNQPQHF. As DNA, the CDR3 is TGTGCCAGCAGTTACGAGGCGGTGAATCAGCCCCAGCATTTT.

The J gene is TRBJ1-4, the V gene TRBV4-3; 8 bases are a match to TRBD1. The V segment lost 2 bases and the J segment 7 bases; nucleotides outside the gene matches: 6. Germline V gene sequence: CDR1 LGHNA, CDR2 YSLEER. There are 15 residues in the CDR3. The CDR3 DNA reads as TGCGCCAGCAGCCAACAAAGGACAGGGTTTGAAAAACTGTTTTTT. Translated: CASSQQRTGFEKLFF.

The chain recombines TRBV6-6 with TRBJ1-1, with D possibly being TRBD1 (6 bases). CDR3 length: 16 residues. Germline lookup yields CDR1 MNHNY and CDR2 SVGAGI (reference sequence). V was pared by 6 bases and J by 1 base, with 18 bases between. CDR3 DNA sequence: TGTGCCAGCAGGTTCGCCAGGGGAACCCCGAACACTGAAGCTTTCTTT. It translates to CASRFARGTPNTEAFF.

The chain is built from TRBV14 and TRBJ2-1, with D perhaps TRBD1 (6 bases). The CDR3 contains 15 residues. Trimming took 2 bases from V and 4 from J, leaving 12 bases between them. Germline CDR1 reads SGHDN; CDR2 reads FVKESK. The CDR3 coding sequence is TGTGCCAGCAGCCAACTTCCTACAGGGTACAATGAGCAGTTCTTC. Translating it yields CASSQLPTGYNEQFF.

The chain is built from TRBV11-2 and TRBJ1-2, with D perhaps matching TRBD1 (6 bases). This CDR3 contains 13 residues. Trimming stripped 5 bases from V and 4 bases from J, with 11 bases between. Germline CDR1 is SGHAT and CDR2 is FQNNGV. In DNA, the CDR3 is TGTGCCAGCAGCCCAACAGGGCTCTATGGCTACACCTTC. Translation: CASSPTGLYGYTF.

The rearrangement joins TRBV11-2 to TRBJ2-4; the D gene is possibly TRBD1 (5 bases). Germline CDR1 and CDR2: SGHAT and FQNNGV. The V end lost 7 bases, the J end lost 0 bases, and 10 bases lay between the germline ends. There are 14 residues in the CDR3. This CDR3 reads CASTQEIAKNIQYF. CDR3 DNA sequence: TGTGCCAGCACACAGGAGATAGCCAAAAACATTCAGTACTTC.

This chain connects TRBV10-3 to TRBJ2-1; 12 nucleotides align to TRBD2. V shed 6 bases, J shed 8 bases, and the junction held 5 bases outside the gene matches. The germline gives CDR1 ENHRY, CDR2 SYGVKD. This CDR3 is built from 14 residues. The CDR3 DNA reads TGTGCCATCAGGACTAGCGGGGGAGGGGATGAGCAGTTCTTC. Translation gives CAIRTSGGGDEQFF.

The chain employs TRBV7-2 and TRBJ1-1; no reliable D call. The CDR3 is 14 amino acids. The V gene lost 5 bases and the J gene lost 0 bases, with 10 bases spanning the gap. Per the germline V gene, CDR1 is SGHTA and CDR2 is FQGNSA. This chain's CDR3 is CASSKRWVNTEAFF. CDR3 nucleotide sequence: TGTGCCAGCAGCAAGAGGTGGGTGAACACTGAAGCTTTCTTT.

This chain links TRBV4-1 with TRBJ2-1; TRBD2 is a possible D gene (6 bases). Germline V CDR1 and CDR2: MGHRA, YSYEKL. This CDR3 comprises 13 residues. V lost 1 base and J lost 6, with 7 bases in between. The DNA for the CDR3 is TGCGCCAGCAGCCAAGGACTAGTCAATGAGCAGTTCTTC. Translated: CASSQGLVNEQFF.

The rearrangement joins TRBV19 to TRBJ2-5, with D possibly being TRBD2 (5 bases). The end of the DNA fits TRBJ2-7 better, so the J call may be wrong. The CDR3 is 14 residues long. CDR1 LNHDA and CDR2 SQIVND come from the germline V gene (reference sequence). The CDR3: CASNRGTSSYEQYF. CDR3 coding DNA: TGTGCCAGTAACCGGGGAACCTCGTCCTACGAGCAGTACTTC.